The sample holds many counts of the clone carrying this TCR beta chain. Its antigen remains unidentified. Trimming cost V 7 bases and J 3 bases; bases outside gene matches: 4. Germline CDR1 and CDR2: SGHTA and FQGNSA. CDR3 length equals 14 residues. This sample was taken from a study of T cell repertoires in cytomegalovirus infection. Study-level findings and limits: CMV-specific HLA-C-restricted TCR beta clonotypes dominated the ex vivo response.

One entry per CDR3 protein results from TCRdb running MiXCR on the reads. The sample lists 290,000 or so distinct CDR3 sequences; roughly 9.3% were seen once. The TCR originated in a human donor in good health (CMV status not recorded). Some clones in this sample may be carry-over from other donors' samples. The rearrangement links TRBV7-2 to TRBJ2-3; 10 nucleotides agree with TRBD2. Sequences were obtained from PBMCs. The CDR3 nucleotides are TGTGCCAGCAAACTTAGCGGGGGGACAGATACGCAGTATTTT. This sequence encodes CASKLSGGTDTQYF.